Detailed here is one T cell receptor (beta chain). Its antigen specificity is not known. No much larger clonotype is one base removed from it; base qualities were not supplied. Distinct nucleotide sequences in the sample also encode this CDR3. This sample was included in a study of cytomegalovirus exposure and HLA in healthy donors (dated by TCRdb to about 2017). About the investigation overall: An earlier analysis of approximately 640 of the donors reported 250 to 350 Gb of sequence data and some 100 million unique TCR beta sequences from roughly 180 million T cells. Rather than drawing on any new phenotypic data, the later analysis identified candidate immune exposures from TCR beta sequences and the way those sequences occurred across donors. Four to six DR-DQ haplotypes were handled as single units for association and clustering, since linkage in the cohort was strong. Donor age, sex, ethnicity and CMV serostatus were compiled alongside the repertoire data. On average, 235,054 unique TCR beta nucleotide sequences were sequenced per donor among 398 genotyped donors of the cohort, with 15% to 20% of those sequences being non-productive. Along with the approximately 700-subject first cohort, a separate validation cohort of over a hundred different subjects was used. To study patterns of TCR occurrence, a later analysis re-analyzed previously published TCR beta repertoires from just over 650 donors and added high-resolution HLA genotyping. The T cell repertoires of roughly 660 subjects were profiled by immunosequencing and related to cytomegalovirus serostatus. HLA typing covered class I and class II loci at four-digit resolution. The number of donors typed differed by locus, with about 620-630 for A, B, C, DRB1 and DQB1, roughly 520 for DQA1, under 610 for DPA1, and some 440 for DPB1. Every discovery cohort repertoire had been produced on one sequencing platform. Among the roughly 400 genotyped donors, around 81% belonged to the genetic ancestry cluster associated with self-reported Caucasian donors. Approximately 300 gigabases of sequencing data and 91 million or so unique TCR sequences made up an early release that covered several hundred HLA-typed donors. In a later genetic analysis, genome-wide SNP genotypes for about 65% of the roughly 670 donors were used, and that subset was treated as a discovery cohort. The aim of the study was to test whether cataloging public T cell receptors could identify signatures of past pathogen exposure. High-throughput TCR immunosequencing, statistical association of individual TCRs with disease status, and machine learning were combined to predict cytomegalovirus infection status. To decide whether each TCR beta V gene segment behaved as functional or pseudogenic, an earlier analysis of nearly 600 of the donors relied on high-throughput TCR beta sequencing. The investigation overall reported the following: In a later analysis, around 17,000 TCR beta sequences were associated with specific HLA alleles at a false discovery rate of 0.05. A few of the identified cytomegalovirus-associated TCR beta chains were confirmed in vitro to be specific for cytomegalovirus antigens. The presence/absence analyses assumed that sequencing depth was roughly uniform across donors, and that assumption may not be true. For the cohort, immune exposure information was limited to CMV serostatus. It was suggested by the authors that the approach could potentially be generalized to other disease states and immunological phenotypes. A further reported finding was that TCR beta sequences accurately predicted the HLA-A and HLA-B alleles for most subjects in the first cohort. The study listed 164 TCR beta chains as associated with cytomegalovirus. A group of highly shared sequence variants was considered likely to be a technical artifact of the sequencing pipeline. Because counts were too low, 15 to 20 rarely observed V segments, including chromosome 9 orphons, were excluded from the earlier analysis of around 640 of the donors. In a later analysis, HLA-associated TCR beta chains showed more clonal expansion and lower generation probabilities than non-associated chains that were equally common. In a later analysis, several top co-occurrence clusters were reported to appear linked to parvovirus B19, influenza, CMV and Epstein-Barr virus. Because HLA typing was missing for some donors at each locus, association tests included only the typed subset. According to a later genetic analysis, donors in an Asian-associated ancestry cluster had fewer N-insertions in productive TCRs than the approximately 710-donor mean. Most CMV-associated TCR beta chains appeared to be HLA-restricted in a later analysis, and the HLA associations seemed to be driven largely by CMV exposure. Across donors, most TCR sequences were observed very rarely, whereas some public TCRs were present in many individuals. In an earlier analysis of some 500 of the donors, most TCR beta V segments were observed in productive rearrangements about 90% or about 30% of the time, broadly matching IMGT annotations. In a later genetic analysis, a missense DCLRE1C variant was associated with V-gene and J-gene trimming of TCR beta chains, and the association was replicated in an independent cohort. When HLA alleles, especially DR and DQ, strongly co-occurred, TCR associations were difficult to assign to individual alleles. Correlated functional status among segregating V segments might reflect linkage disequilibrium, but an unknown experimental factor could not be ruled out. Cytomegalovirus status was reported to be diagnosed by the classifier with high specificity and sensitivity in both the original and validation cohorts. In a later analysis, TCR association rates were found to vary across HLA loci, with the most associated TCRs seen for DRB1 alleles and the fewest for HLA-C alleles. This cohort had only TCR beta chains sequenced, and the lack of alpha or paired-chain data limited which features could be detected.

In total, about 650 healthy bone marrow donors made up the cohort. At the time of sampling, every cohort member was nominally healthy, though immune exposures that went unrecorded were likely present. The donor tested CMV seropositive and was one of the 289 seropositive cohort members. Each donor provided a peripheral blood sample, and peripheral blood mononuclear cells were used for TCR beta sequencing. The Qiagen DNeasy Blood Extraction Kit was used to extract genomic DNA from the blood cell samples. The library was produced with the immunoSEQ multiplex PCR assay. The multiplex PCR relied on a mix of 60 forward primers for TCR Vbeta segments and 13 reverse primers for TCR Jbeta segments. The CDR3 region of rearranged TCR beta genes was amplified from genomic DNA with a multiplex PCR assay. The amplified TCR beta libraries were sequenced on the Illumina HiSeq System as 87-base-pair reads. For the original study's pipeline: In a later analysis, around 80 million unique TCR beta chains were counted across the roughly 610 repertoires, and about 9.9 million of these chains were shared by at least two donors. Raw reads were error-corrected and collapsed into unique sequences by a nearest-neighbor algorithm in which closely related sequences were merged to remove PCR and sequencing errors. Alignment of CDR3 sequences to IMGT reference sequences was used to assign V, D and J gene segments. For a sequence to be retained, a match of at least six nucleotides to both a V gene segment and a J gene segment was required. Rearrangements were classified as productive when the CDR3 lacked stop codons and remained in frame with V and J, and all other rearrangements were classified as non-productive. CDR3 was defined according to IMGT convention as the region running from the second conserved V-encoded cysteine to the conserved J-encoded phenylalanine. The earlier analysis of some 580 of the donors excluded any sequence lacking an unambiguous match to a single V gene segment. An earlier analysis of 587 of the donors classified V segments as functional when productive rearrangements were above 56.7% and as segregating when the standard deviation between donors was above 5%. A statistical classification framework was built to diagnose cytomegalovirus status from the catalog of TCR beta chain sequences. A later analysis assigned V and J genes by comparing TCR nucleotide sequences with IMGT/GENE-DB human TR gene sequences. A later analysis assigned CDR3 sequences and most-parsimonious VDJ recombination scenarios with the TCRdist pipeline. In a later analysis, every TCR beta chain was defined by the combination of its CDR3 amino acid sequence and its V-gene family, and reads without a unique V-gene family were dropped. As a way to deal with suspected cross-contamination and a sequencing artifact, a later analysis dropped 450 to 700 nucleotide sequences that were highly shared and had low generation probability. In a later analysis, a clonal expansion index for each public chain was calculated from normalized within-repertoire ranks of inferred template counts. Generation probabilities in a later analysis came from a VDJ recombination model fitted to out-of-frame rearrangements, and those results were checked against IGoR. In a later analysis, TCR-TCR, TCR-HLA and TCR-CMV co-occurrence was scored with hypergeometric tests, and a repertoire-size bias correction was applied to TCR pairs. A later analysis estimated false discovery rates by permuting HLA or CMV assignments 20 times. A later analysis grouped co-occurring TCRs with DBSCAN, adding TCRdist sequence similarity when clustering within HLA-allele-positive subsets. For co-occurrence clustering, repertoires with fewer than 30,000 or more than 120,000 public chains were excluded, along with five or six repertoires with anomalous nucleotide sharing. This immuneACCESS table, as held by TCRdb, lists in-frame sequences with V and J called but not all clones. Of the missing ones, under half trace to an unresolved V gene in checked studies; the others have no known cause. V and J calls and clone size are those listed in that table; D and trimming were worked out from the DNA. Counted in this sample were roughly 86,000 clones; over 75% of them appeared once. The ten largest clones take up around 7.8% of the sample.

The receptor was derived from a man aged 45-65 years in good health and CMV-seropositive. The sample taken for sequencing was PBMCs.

The nucleotide sequence reads as follows: TGTGCCTGGAGTGAGCTGACAGGGGACAACGAGCAGTACTTC. Its translation is CAWSELTGDNEQYF. Rearrangement joined TRBV30 to TRBJ2-7; the central 8 bases match TRBD1. Taken from the germline V gene (reference sequence), the CDR1 and CDR2 loops are GTSNPN and SVGIG. V is cut back by 1 base and J by 5 bases, with 7 bases in the junction unmatched. The CDR3, from cysteine to phenylalanine, totals 14 residues. Only CDR3 DNA remains: 42 bases, in frame from the first base.